The 26 T cell receptor beta chains presented below share a single source sample, sequenced in a study of identical twins. TCRdb reprocessed the 5' RACE reads with MiXCR, giving one entry per CDR3 protein. The table lists around 670,000 distinct CDR3 sequences, approximately 6.1% of them singletons, with roughly 1.8% in the top ten. Specimen: naive T cells sorted from blood. The receptors originated from a man between 18 and 35 years old in good health.

This clonotype was picked up a small number of times. CDR3 residues: CASSLYLDQETQYF. The DNA of the CDR3 is TGTGCCAGCAGCCTTTACTTAGACCAAGAGACCCAGTACTTC. This sequence joins TRBV7-9 and TRBJ2-5; the D is unclear. The CDR3 totals 14 residues. CDR1 SEHNR and CDR2 FQNEAQ come from the germline V gene (reference sequence). Between the trimmed V and J ends, which lost 5 bases and 0 bases, there was a span of 10 bases.

This clonotype was seen at least ten times. The chain couples TRBV6-1 to TRBJ1-4; TRBD1 matches 11 bases. V lost 6 bases, J lost 8 bases, and 8 bases stayed unmatched. CDR1 is MNHNS and CDR2 is SASEGT in the germline V gene. This CDR3 comprises 15 residues. This CDR3 reads CASRAPGQGDEKLFF. Written as DNA, the CDR3 is TGTGCCAGCAGGGCACCGGGACAGGGGGACGAAAAACTGTTTTTT.

This clonotype was recorded many times. The chain recombines TRBV20-1 with TRBJ2-1; D perhaps matches TRBD2 (6 bases). The V end was cut by 4 bases, the J end by 4 bases, with 14 bases between. This CDR3 has 14 amino acids. Germline CDR1 DFQATT, CDR2 SNEGSKA (reference sequence). CDR3 DNA sequence: TGCAGTGCTATTAAGGTAGCGGTATACAATGAGCAGTTCTTC. Translated, it gives CSAIKVAVYNEQFF.

The V and J genes are TRBV30 and TRBJ1-4; tentatively, D is TRBD1 (5 bases). Germline lookup yields CDR1 GTSNPN and CDR2 SVGIG (reference sequence). V was clipped by 0 bases and J by 7 bases, with 12 bases between them. This CDR3 has 14 amino acids. Written as DNA, the CDR3 is TGTGCCTGGAGTGTAGGGGCAGCTAGTGAAAAACTGTTTTTT. This sequence encodes CAWSVGAASEKLFF.

The chain carries TRBV5-1 and TRBJ2-7; D is possibly TRBD1 or TRBD2 (6 bases each). This CDR3 is 16 amino acids long. The V gene's germline CDR1 is SGHRS and CDR2 YFSETQ. Trimming cost V 5 bases and J 0 bases, with 18 bases left between them. The CDR3 region has the DNA TGCGCCAGCAGTATACTGGCGGGACAAAGCTCCTACGAGCAGTACTTC. Protein: CASSILAGQSSYEQYF.

This clonotype has at least ten counts. J is TRBJ2-1 and V is TRBV12-3 or TRBV12-4; 9 nucleotides align to TRBD2. This CDR3 is 17 amino acids long. V was clipped by 1 base and J by 7 bases; unmatched bases: 11. CDR3 sequence: CASSLEGLAGPTNEQFF. CDR3 bases: TGTGCCAGCAGTTTAGAGGGGCTAGCGGGACCGACTAATGAGCAGTTCTTC.

This clonotype appeared a few times. The CDR3 is CASSPSVGGDNYGYTF. The CDR3 coding sequence is TGTGCCAGCAGTCCCTCGGTTGGGGGGGACAACTATGGCTACACCTTC. This chain uses TRBV6-5 with TRBJ1-2, with a weak D call TRBD1 (5 bases). The ends were cut back, 5 bases at V and 2 bases at J, with 18 bases in the middle. CDR3 length equals 16 residues. Germline V gives CDR1 MNHEY, CDR2 SVGAGI.

This clonotype occurred many times. This sequence joins TRBV11-1 and TRBJ2-1; weak D call: TRBD1 (6 bases). Germline V CDR1 and CDR2: SGHAT, FQDESV (reference sequence). This CDR3 comprises 18 residues. The V end was cut by 1 base, the J end by 9 bases, with 25 bases between. The CDR3 DNA reads as TGTGCCAGCAGCTTAGACCCGGGACACAATCCCGCGGTTCGTGAGCAGTTCTTC. Translation: CASSLDPGHNPAVREQFF. The full variable domain, its missing parts supplied by reference TRBV11-1 and TRBJ2-1, is EAEVAQSPRYKITEKSQAVAFWCDPISGHATLYWYRQILGQGPELLVQFQDESVVDDSQLPKDRFSAERLKGVDSTLKIQPAELGDSAMYLCASSLDPGHNPAVREQFFGPGTRLTVL.

In this sample, this clonotype turned up a few times. The chain links TRBV21-1 to TRBJ2-7; TRBD1 was called by the table and not checked on the DNA. TRBV21-1 is a known pseudogene. The CDR3 covers 16 residues. CDR3 residues: CASSKAPIPPPYEQYV. For the CDR3, the DNA is TGTGCCAGCAGCAAAGCTCCTATCCCACCACCCTACGAGCAGTACGTC.

Here the CDR3 reads CAWAGVNEQFF. The CDR3, as DNA: TGTGCCTGGGCCGGGGTCAATGAGCAGTTCTTC. This rearrangement joins TRBV30 to TRBJ2-1, with D perhaps TRBD2 (5 bases). V was clipped by 5 bases and J by 6 bases, with 8 bases between them. The CDR3 runs 11 residues. CDR1 and CDR2 from the germline V gene are GTSNPN and SVGIG (reference sequence).

This chain joins TRBV7-9 and TRBJ2-1; D might be TRBD1 or TRBD2, each matching 5 bases. The CDR3 runs to 15 residues. The germline gives CDR1 SEHNR, CDR2 FQNEAQ (reference sequence). Between the trimmed V and J ends, which lost 3 bases and 8 bases, there was a span of 17 bases. The CDR3 sequence is CASSLTGPVPYEQFF. CDR3 sequence (DNA): TGTGCCAGCAGCTTGACGGGACCGGTCCCCTATGAGCAGTTCTTC.

This clonotype was recorded at least ten times. The chain uses TRBV10-3 and TRBJ2-7; TRBD2 aligns across 8 bases. The V gene end was trimmed by 10 bases and the J gene end by 3 bases; junction bases not matched to a gene: 5. This CDR3 contains 12 residues. Germline-derived CDR1 and CDR2 are ENHRY and SYGVKD. CDR3 amino acids: CATIAGSYEQYF. CDR3 DNA: TGTGCCACAATAGCGGGAAGCTACGAGCAGTACTTC.

This clonotype showed up many times. This chain links TRBV29-1 with TRBJ2-3; D tentatively reads TRBD1 or TRBD2 (5 bases each). V lost 7 bases and J 0 bases, leaving 14 bases between the germline ends. This CDR3 comprises 14 residues. Germline loops: CDR1 SQVTM, CDR2 ANQGSEA. In nucleotides, the CDR3 is TGCAGCGGGAAGGTGGGGGAAAGCACAGATACGCAGTATTTT. Translation gives CSGKVGESTDTQYF.

A few counts support this clonotype. The rearrangement joins TRBV12-3 or TRBV12-4 to TRBJ2-2; D remains ambiguous. The CDR3 sequence is 16 residues long. Trimming left V 2 bases short and J 7 bases short, with 17 bases between. The DNA for the CDR3 is TGTGCCAGCAGTTTAAATCTGGCAGGTCTCGACGGGGAGCTGTTTTTT. This sequence encodes CASSLNLAGLDGELFF.

This clonotype occurred a few times. The V gene is TRBV21-1, the J gene TRBJ2-7; the tabulated D call, TRBD1, remains unverified against the DNA. TRBV21-1 is given as a pseudogene. This CDR3 spans 24 amino acids. CDR3 sequence (DNA): TGTGCCAGCAGCAAAGGCCTGCGGTACGTAAACCGAGGGACCGGGACAGTTTCCTCCTACGAGCAGTACGTC. It is translated as CASSKGLRYVNRGTGTVSSYEQYV.

Only a few counts were recorded for this clonotype. The chain carries TRBV18 and TRBJ1-1; D not certain. V gave up 2 bases and J gave up 3 bases, with 7 bases separating them. This CDR3 is built from 13 residues. Germline CDR1 and CDR2: KGHSH and LQKENI. The CDR3 loop reads CASSPSQDTEAFF. The DNA for the CDR3 is TGTGCCAGCTCACCATCGCAGGACACTGAAGCTTTCTTT.

This clonotype was detected only a few times. The rearrangement joins TRBV6-4 to TRBJ2-4, with D maybe TRBD1 (5 bases). The germline CDR1 and CDR2 sequences are MRHNA and SNTAGT. Trimming shortened V by 8 bases and J by 8 bases, and 13 bases separated the two germline ends. The CDR3 extends over 12 amino acids. CDR3 sequence reads: CASAAGPDIQYF. The CDR3 DNA follows: TGTGCCAGCGCTGCAGGGCCCGACATTCAGTACTTC.

Concerning this clonotype itself: A read error may explain this, as a much larger clone is one base away. This chain joins TRBV11-2 and TRBJ2-5, with TRBD1 as a possible D gene (5 bases). Looked up from germline, CDR1 is SGHAT and CDR2 is FQNNGV. With 2 bases removed from V and 5 bases from J, the gap between germline ends came to 9 bases. There are 13 residues in the CDR3. The CDR3 is CASSLQGWETQYF. As DNA, the CDR3 is TGTGCCAGCAGCTTACAGGGTTGGGAGACCCAGTACTTC.

This chain links TRBV5-6 with TRBJ1-6; D gene ambiguous. This CDR3 is built from 16 residues. Trimming took off 0 bases at V and 9 bases at J, with 16 bases between the two ends. Germline CDR1 and CDR2: SGHDT and YYEEEE. In DNA, the CDR3 is TGTGCCAGCAGCTTGGAGGCCGGACGGAGGATTTCACCCCTCCACTTT. This encodes CASSLEAGRRISPLHF. The full variable domain, its missing parts supplied by reference TRBV5-6 and TRBJ1-6, is DAGVTQSPTHLIKTRGQQVTLRCSPKSGHDTVSWYQQALGQGPQFIFQYYEEEERQRGNFPDRFSGHQFPNYSSELNVNALLLGDSALYLCASSLEAGRRISPLHFGNGTRLTVT.

The chain combines TRBV12-3 or TRBV12-4 with TRBJ1-2; maybe TRBD1 (5 bases). Between the trimmed V and J ends, which lost 5 bases and 8 bases, there was a span of 18 bases. The CDR3 is made up of 14 amino acids. CDR3 loop: CASSPSGLLGGYTF. The CDR3 DNA sequence: TGTGCCAGCAGTCCCTCGGGACTCTTAGGGGGCTACACCTTC.

The V gene is TRBV5-4, the J gene TRBJ1-1; D unclear. This CDR3 is 14 amino acids long. V was cut by 1 base and J by 4 bases, with 11 bases left in between. Germline V gene sequence: CDR1 SGHNT, CDR2 YYREEE (reference sequence). The CDR3 spells CASSLNRGTTEAFF. DNA for the CDR3: TGTGCCAGCAGCTTGAATCGGGGTACCACTGAAGCTTTCTTT.

This clonotype was counted ten times or more. V and J are TRBV7-9 and TRBJ1-1, with D possibly matching TRBD1 (5 bases). Germline V CDR1 and CDR2: SEHNR, FQNEAQ (reference sequence). The CDR3 is made up of 11 amino acids. V lost 4 bases and J 9 bases, leaving 9 bases between the germline ends. In DNA form, the CDR3 reads TGTGCCAGCAGCTCGGACATGAAAGCTTTCTTT. Translating it yields CASSSDMKAFF.

There are many counts of this clonotype. The chain combines TRBV10-3 with TRBJ1-4; 7 bases agree with TRBD1. Trimming took 6 bases from V and 2 from J; bases not matched to a gene: 3. This CDR3 is built from 14 residues. Germline CDR1 is ENHRY and CDR2 is SYGVKD. CDR3 DNA: TGTGCCATCAGCCAACAGGGGACTAATGAAAAACTGTTTTTT. Protein product: CAISQQGTNEKLFF.

This clonotype was found a few times. This chain uses TRBV7-4 with TRBJ2-7, with 13 nucleotides matching TRBD2. CDR1 and CDR2 (germline): SGHVT, SQSDAQ. The CDR3 is made up of 16 amino acids. J was trimmed by 3 bases and V by 4 bases; bases with no gene match: 6. CDR3 bases: TGTGCCAGCAGCTCCCCGGGACTAGCGGGGCGCTACGAGCAGTACGTC. Its translation: CASSSPGLAGRYEQYV.

This clonotype has just a few counts. This chain joins TRBV7-9 and TRBJ2-2; a weak D match, TRBD2 (5 bases). Germline V gene data show CDR1 as SEHNR and CDR2 as FQNEAQ (reference sequence). This CDR3 has 13 amino acids. V lost 6 bases and J lost 6, with 11 bases in between. CDR3 sequence (DNA): TGTGCCAGCAGACTAGGAGGTTCCGGGGAGCTGTTTTTT. It encodes CASRLGGSGELFF.

Many counts were recorded for this clonotype. This chain links TRBV6-2 or TRBV6-3 with TRBJ1-5; 8 nucleotides line up with TRBD1. Trimming cost V 0 bases and J 3 bases; bases outside gene matches: 10. CDR1 is MNHEY, CDR2 SVGEGT, per germline. The CDR3 has 18 residues. CDR3 loop: CASSYSLGRGPLNQPQHF. The CDR3 nucleotides are TGTGCCAGCAGTTACTCGTTGGGCAGGGGGCCCCTCAATCAGCCCCAGCATTTT.